This TCR beta chain originates from a study of CD8 T cells in ankylosing spondylitis. Libraries for TCR beta were made by quantitative 5'-RACE with molecular barcodes. TCRdb recomputed calls from the 5' RACE reads with MiXCR, one row per CDR3 protein. The sample yields around 100,000 distinct CDR3 sequences, about 25% seen once. Whole-study findings and limits: Both synovial fluid and blood in reactive arthritis had previously been reported to carry some motif variants.

This CDR3 is 16 amino acids long. CDR1 and CDR2 from the germline V gene are SEHNR and FQNEAQ (reference sequence). Deletions cut 5 bases from V and 9 bases from J, with 23 bases between. This clonotype appeared a few times. The antigen is not known. The clonotype comes from a male donor with ankylosing spondylitis. The chain joins TRBV7-9 to TRBJ2-1; D ambiguous. Sequenced material: synovial fluid, either unsorted or a sorted T cell fraction (not recorded which). The CDR3 nucleotides read TGTGCCAGCAGCCCCAAGGCACTAAACGTGTTTGGTGAGCAGTTCTTC. It is translated as CASSPKALNVFGEQFF. The full variable domain, completed using reference TRBV7-9 and TRBJ2-1, is DTGVSQNPRHKITKRGQNVTFRCDPISEHNRLYWYRQTLGQGPEFLTYFQNEAQLEKSRLLSDRFSAERPKGSFSTLEIQRTEQGDSAMYLCASSPKALNVFGEQFFGPGTRLTVL.